The 29 T cell receptor beta chains below come from one sample, sequenced in a study of siplizumab effects on memory and regulatory T cells. The repertoire was sequenced with immunoSEQ multiplex PCR; TCRdb's copy has only in-frame clones and lacks some. Of about 26,000 clones detected, about 79% appear once; the ten largest clones hold more than 20%. Sequenced: memory CD4+ T cells sorted from blood. All receptors derive from a human donor in good health.

The chain has TRBV13 and TRBJ2-1, with D perhaps TRBD2 (5 bases). CDR3 length equals 15 residues. Germline CDR1 PRHDT, CDR2 FYEKMQ (reference sequence). Trimming shortened V by 5 bases and J by 2 bases, and 13 bases separated the two germline ends. CDR3 sequence reads: CASSPWTAAYNEQFF. DNA of the CDR3: TGTGCCAGCAGCCCCTGGACTGCGGCCTACAATGAGCAGTTCTTC.

This clone showed up just a few times. The J gene is TRBJ1-5, the V gene TRBV6-1; 9 nucleotides agree with TRBD1. Germline CDR1 is MNHNS and CDR2 is SASEGT. The CDR3 is 18 amino acids. J was trimmed by 0 bases and V by 4 bases; bases with no gene match: 10. CDR3 loop: CASSGRDRDLYSNQPQHF. CDR3 DNA: TGTGCCAGCAGTGGCCGGGACAGGGACCTTTATAGCAATCAGCCCCAGCATTTT.

The chain has TRBV30 and TRBJ2-4; weak D call: TRBD2 (5 bases). V dropped 0 bases and J dropped 4 bases, with 22 bases sitting between them. Looked up from germline, CDR1 is GTSNPN and CDR2 is SVGIG (reference sequence). This CDR3 has 18 residues. In DNA, the CDR3 is TGTGCCTGGAGTGTACGTCGGCAGGCCAGGACTGGGAAAAACATTCAGTACTTC. Translating gives CAWSVRRQARTGKNIQYF.

The CDR3 DNA reads TGCGCCAGCAGGGGGCTAGCGGGCCTTAACACCGGGGAGCTGTTTTTT. Translated, it gives CASRGLAGLNTGELFF. The chain recombines TRBV5-1 with TRBJ2-2, with 8 positions matching TRBD2. Looked up from germline, CDR1 is SGHRS and CDR2 is YFSETQ. V shed 5 bases and J 2 bases; nucleotides not matched to a gene: 8. The CDR3 is made up of 16 amino acids.

This chain uses TRBV29-1 with TRBJ1-3, with D perhaps matching TRBD1 (5 bases). The germline V gene has CDR1 SQVTM and CDR2 ANQGSEA. This CDR3 has 13 residues. The germline V and J ends were trimmed by 3 bases and 4 bases, with 10 bases remaining between them. The CDR3 spells CSVEADKGNTIYF. The CDR3 region has the DNA TGCAGCGTTGAGGCGGACAAGGGAAACACCATATATTTT.

The gene calls are TRBV6-6 and TRBJ1-2; D ambiguous. The V gene lost 10 bases and the J gene lost 7 bases, with 16 bases spanning the gap. Germline V lookup: CDR1 MNHNY, CDR2 SVGAGI (reference sequence). The CDR3 is 12 amino acids. CDR3 sequence (DNA): TGTGCCACCGAGAGGGTGGGGTCTGGCTACACCTTC. This sequence encodes CATERVGSGYTF.

The chain carries TRBV18 and TRBJ2-7, with D unresolved. This CDR3 contains 14 residues. V lost 6 bases and J 2 bases, leaving 14 bases between the germline ends. The germline V gene has CDR1 KGHSH and CDR2 LQKENI. The CDR3 DNA reads as TGTGCCAGCTCGCCGGGCAGTCCGACCTACGAGCAGTACTTC. Its protein is CASSPGSPTYEQYF.

The J gene is TRBJ2-2, the V gene TRBV19; 9 nucleotides match TRBD1. The CDR3 extends over 15 amino acids. From germline, CDR1 is LNHDA and CDR2 SQIVND (reference sequence). Trimming removed 7 bases from V and 3 bases from J; junction bases left unmatched: 6. The CDR3 DNA reads TGTGCCAGTATCTGGGGGACAGGGTACACCGGGGAGCTGTTTTTT. It specifies CASIWGTGYTGELFF.

The rearrangement links TRBV27 to TRBJ1-1; the D gene is possibly TRBD1 (6 bases). V was pared by 6 bases and J by 4 bases, with 15 bases between. Germline CDR1 and CDR2: MNHEY and SMNVEV (reference sequence). The length of the CDR3 is 14 residues. The CDR3 DNA sequence: TGTGCCAGCAGGGTGAGGGGGGGGAGCACTGAAGCTTTCTTT. Its translation: CASRVRGGSTEAFF.

This chain connects TRBV4-2 to TRBJ1-5; no reliable D call. The CDR3 runs to 13 residues. V shed 0 bases and J shed 4 bases, with 4 bases lying between them. Germline assignment: CDR1 LGHNA and CDR2 YNFKEQ. CDR3 DNA sequence: TGTGCCAGCAGCCAAGACGTTAATCAGCCCCAGCATTTT. Translated: CASSQDVNQPQHF.

The chain employs TRBV7-3 and TRBJ2-4; the match to TRBD1 covers 7 bases. Trimming took 5 bases from V and 0 from J; bases not matched to a gene: 4. Germline V lookup: CDR1 SGHTA, CDR2 FQGTGA. The CDR3 length is 15 residues. DNA of the CDR3: TGTGCCAGCAGCCCAACAGGGGTAGCCAAAAACATTCAGTACTTC. This codes for CASSPTGVAKNIQYF. Full variable domain (outside the CDR3, taken from reference TRBV7-3 and TRBJ2-4): GAGVSQTPSNKVTEKGKYVELRCDPISGHTALYWYRQSLGQGPEFLIYFQGTGAADDSGLPNDRFFAVRPEGSVSTLKIQRTERGDSAVYLCASSPTGVAKNIQYFGAGTRLSVL.

V usage is TRBV21-1 and J usage is TRBJ2-1; TRBD2 reflects the table's D call only, with no check against the DNA. TRBV21-1 is designated a pseudogene. CDR3 length: 16 residues. The CDR3 nucleotides read TGTGCCAGCAGCAAAATCGGGAGGGAAACTTACAATGAGCAGTTCTTC. As protein: CASSKIGRETYNEQFF.

The V and J genes are TRBV29-1 and TRBJ2-1; 8 nucleotides line up with TRBD1. The ends lost 8 bases at V and 7 bases at J; junction bases unmatched: 7. The germline V gene encodes CDR1 SQVTM and CDR2 ANQGSEA. This CDR3 spans 12 amino acids. The CDR3 sequence is CSSRTGRNEQFF. As DNA, the CDR3 is TGCAGCTCTAGGACAGGGAGGAATGAGCAGTTCTTC.

This clone was recorded only once. The J gene is TRBJ2-1, the V gene TRBV6-5; D is possibly TRBD2 (7 bases). This CDR3 comprises 15 residues. Germline V gene sequence: CDR1 MNHEY, CDR2 SVGAGI. Between the trimmed V and J ends, which lost 5 bases and 7 bases, there was a span of 18 bases. This CDR3 is CASSRSGGGVNEQFF. The CDR3 DNA follows: TGTGCCAGCAGTCGGAGTGGGGGGGGCGTGAATGAGCAGTTCTTC.

As DNA, the CDR3 is TGTGCCAGCAGCCACGATCCGGGCTACGAGCAGTACTTC. Amino acid sequence: CASSHDPGYEQYF. This rearrangement joins TRBV7-3 to TRBJ2-7; D unclear. CDR1 and CDR2 (germline): SGHTA, FQGTGA. The CDR3 is 13 residues long. V lost 5 bases and J 3 bases, leaving 11 bases between the germline ends.

The chain links TRBV27 to TRBJ2-7; D gene unclear. CDR3 size: 14 residues. Trimming took off 2 bases at V and 1 base at J, with 9 bases between the two ends. Germline V gene lookup returns CDR1 MNHEY and CDR2 SMNVEV (reference sequence). The CDR3 loop is CASSLLFGSYEQYF. The CDR3 nucleotides read TGTGCCAGCAGTTTACTATTCGGATCCTACGAGCAGTACTTC.

This chain joins TRBV6-6 and TRBJ2-7; D gene ambiguous. Between the trimmed V and J ends, which lost 5 bases and 3 bases, there was a span of 11 bases. The germline V gene encodes CDR1 MNHNY and CDR2 SVGAGI (reference sequence). The CDR3 sequence is 13 residues long. The CDR3 DNA is TGTGCCAGCAGTCTCGGACCGAACTACGAGCAGTACTTC. Amino acid sequence: CASSLGPNYEQYF.

The chain recombines TRBV19 with TRBJ1-3; D is uncertain. CDR1 is LNHDA and CDR2 is SQIVND in the germline V gene (reference sequence). The CDR3 sequence is 15 residues long. This chain's CDR3 is CASTSDQARGNTIYF. DNA for the CDR3: TGTGCTTCTACCTCCGACCAGGCTAGAGGAAACACCATATATTTT.

V usage is TRBV7-8 and J usage is TRBJ2-3; 11 nucleotides line up with TRBD2. Trimming took 3 bases from V and 0 from J; bases not matched to a gene: 2. This CDR3 has 16 residues. The germline V gene encodes CDR1 SGHVS and CDR2 FQNEAQ. The CDR3 protein is CASSFRTSGSTDTQYF. The CDR3 region has the DNA TGTGCCAGCAGCTTCAGGACTAGCGGGAGCACAGATACGCAGTATTTT.

Points on this clone: Other DNA variants within this sample encode the same CDR3. The chain carries TRBV6-1 and TRBJ2-5; possible D gene TRBD1, 6 bases. V lost 2 bases and J lost 4, with 8 bases in between. The CDR3 is 13 amino acids. The germline V gene has CDR1 MNHNS and CDR2 SASEGT. CDR3 in amino acids: CASSERGGETQYF. CDR3 sequence (DNA): TGTGCCAGCAGTGAACGAGGGGGAGAGACCCAGTACTTC.

The chain uses TRBV2 and TRBJ1-2; maybe TRBD1 (6 bases). Germline values: CDR1 SNHLY, CDR2 FYNNEI. CDR3 length equals 14 residues. Trimming took off 4 bases at V and 0 bases at J, with 9 bases between the two ends. CDR3 DNA: TGTGCCAGCAGTGCGGACAGTGCTAACTATGGCTACACCTTC. It encodes CASSADSANYGYTF.

J is TRBJ2-7 and V is TRBV6-5; D is undetermined. The ends were cut back, 5 bases at V and 6 bases at J, with 11 bases in the middle. Germline V gene data show CDR1 as MNHEY and CDR2 as SVGAGI. This CDR3 has 12 residues. The CDR3 region has the DNA TGTGCCAGCAGTACCACCAGGCGCGAGCAGTACTTC. The encoded protein is CASSTTRREQYF.

The CDR3 spells CASSEVGQNTEAFF. CDR3 nucleotides: TGTGCCAGCAGTGAAGTCGGCCAGAACACTGAAGCTTTCTTT. The chain has TRBV6-1 and TRBJ1-1; D is ambiguous. Trimming cost V 1 base and J 1 base, with 7 bases left between them. Germline CDR1 reads MNHNS; CDR2 reads SASEGT. The CDR3 extends over 14 amino acids.

This clone was counted between two and nine times. The chain is built from TRBV29-1 and TRBJ1-5; the D gene is possibly TRBD1 (6 bases). Germline V gene lookup returns CDR1 SQVTM and CDR2 ANQGSEA. The CDR3 consists of 15 residues. V was clipped by 6 bases and J by 7 bases, with 22 bases between them. CDR3 amino acids: CSVYARGRIGQPQHF. CDR3 coding DNA: TGCAGCGTGTACGCGAGGGGGAGAATCGGACAGCCCCAGCATTTT.

The rearrangement links TRBV7-9 to TRBJ2-1; TRBD1 agrees at 11 bases. Looked up from germline, CDR1 is SEHNR and CDR2 is FQNEAQ (reference sequence). Trimming cost V 5 bases and J 9 bases; bases outside gene matches: 9. The CDR3 consists of 15 residues. The CDR3 is CASSRAGTGGSEQFF. In nucleotides, the CDR3 is TGTGCCAGCAGCCGAGCCGGGACAGGGGGGAGTGAGCAGTTCTTC.

V and J are TRBV4-3 and TRBJ2-1; weak D call: TRBD2 (6 bases). Trimming left V 2 bases short and J 4 bases short, with 21 bases between. The CDR3 totals 18 residues. CDR1 and CDR2 from the germline V gene are LGHNA and YSLEER. Here the CDR3 DNA reads TGCGCCAGCAGCCAAACCTACGGTGGGGTCGGACTATACAATGAGCAGTTCTTC. As protein: CASSQTYGGVGLYNEQFF.

This chain uses TRBV6-5 with TRBJ1-1; TRBD1 might be the D (6 bases). Germline CDR1 is MNHEY and CDR2 is SVGAGI. The V gene lost 9 bases and the J gene lost 1 base, with 12 bases spanning the gap. The CDR3 sequence is 13 residues long. The CDR3 region has the DNA TGTGCCAGAATTCGACAGGAGAACACTGAAGCTTTCTTT. Translation: CARIRQENTEAFF.

The rearrangement uses TRBV5-8 and TRBJ2-5; D unresolved. Germline CDR1 reads SGHTS; CDR2 reads YDEGEE. The CDR3 is made up of 15 amino acids. V was shortened by 3 bases and J by 1 base, with 13 bases between the two germline ends. The CDR3 region has the DNA TGTGCCAGCAGCTGGGTGCCGTCCAGCCAAGAGACCCAGTACTTC. Translated: CASSWVPSSQETQYF.

V gene TRBV9 combines with J gene TRBJ1-5; 7 bases match TRBD1. CDR1 and CDR2 (germline): SGDLS, YYNGEE. The CDR3 sequence is 15 residues long. The V and J ends lost 0 bases and 0 bases, in that order; junction bases with no gene match: 0. As DNA, the CDR3 is TGTGCCAGCAGCGTAGCAGGGGGTAGCAATCAGCCCCAGCATTTT. The encoded protein is CASSVAGGSNQPQHF.